This TCR beta chain was sequenced for a study of blood T cell repertoires in COVID-19. Overall study: The United States, Italy and Spain provided the acute and convalescent COVID-19 samples.

The CDR3 totals 15 residues. Germline CDR1 is LGHDT and CDR2 is YNNKEL (reference sequence). V was cut by 2 bases and J by 5 bases, with 15 bases left in between. The method was immunoSEQ multiplex PCR; TCRdb's version includes in-frame clones alone and lacks a portion of them. The sample lists over 150,000 clones; 70% to 90% were seen once. The sample consisted of peripheral blood. The receptor was derived from a man between 50 and 59 years old with active or convalescent COVID-19. The V gene is TRBV3-1 (or the pseudogene TRBV3-2), the J gene TRBJ1-1; perhaps TRBD1 as D (6 bases). CDR3 DNA: TGTGCCAGCAGCCAACCTACGGGGGGGGCGACTGAAGCTTTCTTT. Translating it yields CASSQPTGGATEAFF.